Sequencing of this TCR beta chain was carried out in a study of Ad26.COV2.S vaccination and SARS-CoV-2 variants. In the study overall: Ad26.COV2.S arm of COV1001 included the donor. By the intramuscular route, Ad26.COV2.S was given once, or twice 56 days apart.

Treatment described: roughly 20 received Ad26.COV2.S at low or high dose, single or two shots; several received placebo; per-sample allocation not given. Sampling was performed 63 days after the first vaccine or placebo injection. Assay: immunoSEQ multiplex PCR; the TCRdb copy retains only in-frame clones and omits some. The sample holds some 500,000 clones, approximately 92% seen once. Note on this clone: What it binds is not known.

Study-level findings and limits: CD8+ and CD4+ T cells specific for spike reportedly responded with substantial breadth after vaccination. With respect to non-spike TCR breadth, vaccine and placebo recipients were similar.

With 4 bases clipped from V and 2 bases from J, the junction kept 8 bases outside the gene matches. The CDR3 runs 16 residues. The V gene's germline CDR1 is SGHDT and CDR2 YYEEEE. This clonotype was obtained from a person aged 18-60 years who received the Ad26.COV2.S COVID-19 vaccine or a placebo. V and J are TRBV5-6 and TRBJ2-3; TRBD2 matches 9 bases. The specimen was peripheral blood, collected in a trial of Ad26.COV2.S vaccine versus placebo. The CDR3 sequence: CASSHLLAGPTDTQYF. For the CDR3, the DNA is TGTGCCAGCAGCCACCTACTAGCGGGCCCCACAGATACGCAGTATTTT.